These T cell receptor beta chains were read from a single sample in a study of patients and donors after allogeneic stem cell transplantation. TCRdb fed the RT-PCR reads into MiXCR, producing one record per CDR3 protein. Among about a million distinct CDR3 sequences listed, under 20% were seen once. The specimen was blood, either unsorted or a sorted T cell fraction (not recorded which). The receptors come from a human donor who was either an allogeneic HSCT recipient or a stem cell or donor lymphocyte infusion donor (not recorded which). It is not recorded whose cells these are; they may come from a transplant donor. Both conserved end residues are part of each CDR3. The order of the fields is J gene, V gene, clone size, D gene, CDR3 DNA, CDR3 protein. The D gene is left open where the match is weak. Only part of the rows carry a size: once, few, many, or a class if the clone is expanded.

j_gene: TRBJ2-2; v_gene: TRBV6-5; abundance: .; d_gene: TRBD1; CDR3nt: TGTGCCAGCAGTTACCAGGGGGCAGGGGAGCTGTTTTTT; CDR3aa: CASSYQGAGELFF
j_gene: TRBJ2-3; v_gene: TRBV6-5; abundance: .; d_gene: TRBD2; CDR3nt: TGTGCCAGCAGTTACTCGCCTAGCGGGCCGGGGGATACGCAGTATTTT; CDR3aa: CASSYSPSGPGDTQYF
j_gene: TRBJ1-2; v_gene: TRBV20-1; abundance: few; d_gene: .; CDR3nt: TGCAGTGCTAGTCGACAGGCCCTTAACTATGGCTACACCTTC; CDR3aa: CSASRQALNYGYTF
j_gene: TRBJ2-6; v_gene: TRBV15; abundance: .; d_gene: .; CDR3nt: TGTGCCACCAGCAGACAGGGGAGAGGTGGGGCCAACGTCCTGACTTTC; CDR3aa: CATSRQGRGGANVLTF
j_gene: TRBJ2-7; v_gene: TRBV12-3/TRBV12-4; abundance: .; d_gene: .; CDR3nt: TGTGCCAGCAGTCCCCGCCCAAGACAGGGGAGGGTCACGTACGAGCAGTACTTC; CDR3aa: CASSPRPRQGRVTYEQYF
j_gene: TRBJ2-7; v_gene: TRBV6-1; abundance: .; d_gene: TRBD1; CDR3nt: TGTGCCAGCAGTACCCTGGGACAGAGTTTCTACGAGCAGTACTTC; CDR3aa: CASSTLGQSFYEQYF
j_gene: TRBJ1-2; v_gene: TRBV20-1; abundance: .; d_gene: .; CDR3nt: TGCAGTGCTAGAGATCTTGGGTACGGGAGGGACTATGGCTACACCTTC; CDR3aa: CSARDLGYGRDYGYTF
j_gene: TRBJ1-2; v_gene: TRBV20-1; abundance: .; d_gene: .; CDR3nt: TGCAGTGCTAGACAAAGGGGAGATTATGGCTACACCTTC; CDR3aa: CSARQRGDYGYTF
j_gene: TRBJ1-4; v_gene: TRBV7-9; abundance: .; d_gene: TRBD1; CDR3nt: TGTGCCAGCAGCTTACTCGGACAGGGGTATAATGAAAAACTGTTTTTT; CDR3aa: CASSLLGQGYNEKLFF
j_gene: TRBJ1-5; v_gene: TRBV20-1; abundance: .; d_gene: TRBD1; CDR3nt: TGCAGTGCCACTGACTCCGGGACAGGGAACAATCAGCCCCAGCATTTT; CDR3aa: CSATDSGTGNNQPQHF
j_gene: TRBJ2-7; v_gene: TRBV13; abundance: .; d_gene: .; CDR3nt: TGTGCCAGCAGCTTAGTAACTGCTTGGCCCTACGAGCAGTACTTC; CDR3aa: CASSLVTAWPYEQYF
j_gene: TRBJ2-1; v_gene: TRBV7-9; abundance: .; d_gene: .; CDR3nt: TGTGCCAGCAGCTTAGTAGGGGGGGACTCCTACAATGAGCAGTTCTTC; CDR3aa: CASSLVGGDSYNEQFF
j_gene: TRBJ2-3; v_gene: TRBV12-3/TRBV12-4; abundance: few; d_gene: .; CDR3nt: TGTGCCAGCAGCCCGGGACGGAGTTCCCTGACTGTCACAGATACGCAGTATTTT; CDR3aa: CASSPGRSSLTVTDTQYF
j_gene: TRBJ1-1; v_gene: TRBV7-9; abundance: .; d_gene: TRBD1; CDR3nt: TGTGCCAGCAGCTTAAGGGACAGGGATGAAGCTTTCTTT; CDR3aa: CASSLRDRDEAFF
j_gene: TRBJ2-1; v_gene: TRBV7-6; abundance: few; d_gene: TRBD2; CDR3nt: TGTGCCAGCAGCTTGAATCTAGCGGGAGGGATATACAATGAGCAGTTCTTC; CDR3aa: CASSLNLAGGIYNEQFF
j_gene: TRBJ2-5; v_gene: TRBV4-1; abundance: few; d_gene: .; CDR3nt: TGCGCCAGCAGCCAAGGGCCCCAAGAGACCCAGTACTTC; CDR3aa: CASSQGPQETQYF